This T cell receptor beta chain appears in the sequencing data of a study of T-cell reconstitution after alpha-beta-depleted transplantation in children. Broader study findings: Several hundred expanded graft clones reportedly supplied alpha-beta T cells about two months after transplant.

Germline loops: CDR1 MDHEN, CDR2 SYDVKM. This CDR3 is built from 17 residues. V shed 5 bases, J shed 1 base, and the junction held 10 bases outside the gene matches. Notes on this clonotype: As yet, its antigen is unknown.

Preparation of the TCRbeta library was carried out with unique molecular identifiers. MiXCR, run by TCRdb on the PCR reads, gives a single entry per CDR3 protein. The sample contains some 15,000 distinct CDR3 sequences, approximately 5.3% of which appear only once. The genes are TRBV28 and TRBJ2-3; 9 bases fit TRBD1. Source: PBMCs, taken before TCRalphabeta/CD19-depleted stem cell transplant. The TCR originated in a boy younger than 18 with acute lymphoblastic leukemia, due to receive a stem cell transplant. CDR3 nucleotides: TGTGCCAGCAGTCACAGGGGGCGCGAGGCCGGCACAGATACGCAGTATTTT. Its translation is CASSHRGREAGTDTQYF.